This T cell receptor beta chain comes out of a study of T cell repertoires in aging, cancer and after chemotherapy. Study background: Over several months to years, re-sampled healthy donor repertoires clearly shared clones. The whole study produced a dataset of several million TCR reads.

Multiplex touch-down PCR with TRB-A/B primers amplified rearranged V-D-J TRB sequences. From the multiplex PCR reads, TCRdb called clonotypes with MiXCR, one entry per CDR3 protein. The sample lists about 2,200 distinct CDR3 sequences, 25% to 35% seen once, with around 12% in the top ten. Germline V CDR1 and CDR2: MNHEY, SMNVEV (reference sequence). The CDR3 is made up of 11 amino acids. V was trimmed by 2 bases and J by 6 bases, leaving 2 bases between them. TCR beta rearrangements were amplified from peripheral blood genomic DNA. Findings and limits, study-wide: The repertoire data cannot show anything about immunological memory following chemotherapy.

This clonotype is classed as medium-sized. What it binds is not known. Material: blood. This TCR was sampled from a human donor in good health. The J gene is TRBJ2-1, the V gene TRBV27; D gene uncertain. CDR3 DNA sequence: TGTGCCAGCAGTTTAGGCAATGAGCAGTTCTTC. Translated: CASSLGNEQFF.